What follows are 28 T cell receptor beta chains derived from one specimen sequenced in a study of OX40 agonist ivuxolimab in advanced cancers. Data came from immunoSEQ multiplex PCR; TCRdb stores just in-frame clones and leaves some out. The sample shows about 70,000 clones, more than 85% of them seen only once. The sequences come from CD4+ or CD8+ T cells sorted from blood, collected in a trial of the OX40 agonist ivuxolimab. The receptors come from an adult with an advanced solid tumor such as melanoma, head and neck, liver or kidney cancer.

This clone showed up just a few times. The rearrangement uses TRBV5-1 and TRBJ2-1, with D tentatively TRBD1 or TRBD2 (5 bases each). CDR1 is SGHRS, CDR2 YFSETQ, per germline. CDR3 length equals 15 residues. Trimming left V 5 bases short and J 10 bases short, with 22 bases between. The CDR3 nucleotides are TGCGCCAGCAGTCAGAAAGTCGGGGCGTTCAGGGAGCAGTTCTTC. It translates to CASSQKVGAFREQFF.

To note about this clone: A junction end diverges from the germline sequence, so it may reflect a read error. The V gene is TRBV30, the J gene TRBJ2-1; TRBD2 agrees at 7 bases. CDR1 and CDR2 (germline): GTSNPN, SVGIG (reference sequence). The CDR3 totals 14 residues. CDR3 amino acids: CARSLAASFNEQFF. The CDR3, as DNA: TGTGCCAGGAGCCTAGCGGCGTCTTTCAATGAGCAGTTCTTC.

The CDR3 loop is CASSSSIGTDTQYF. CDR3 DNA: TGTGCCAGCAGCTCTTCCATAGGTACAGATACGCAGTATTTT. The chain has TRBV7-9 and TRBJ2-3; D gene uncertain. V was trimmed by 4 bases and J by 3 bases, leaving 11 bases between them. CDR3 length: 14 residues. In germline, CDR1 is SEHNR, CDR2 FQNEAQ (reference sequence).

The V gene is TRBV5-1, the J gene TRBJ2-1; D may match TRBD1 or TRBD2 (5 bases each). Trimming shortened V by 3 bases and J by 0 bases, and 13 bases separated the two germline ends. The CDR3 spans 16 residues. Germline V lookup: CDR1 SGHRS, CDR2 YFSETQ. The CDR3 is CASSSEWGSSYNEQFF. In nucleotides, the CDR3 is TGCGCCAGCAGCTCGGAATGGGGGAGCTCCTACAATGAGCAGTTCTTC.

The chain links TRBV29-1 to TRBJ1-2; no clear D. V lost 7 bases and J 8 bases, leaving 20 bases between the germline ends. Germline V lookup: CDR1 SQVTM, CDR2 ANQGSEA. This CDR3 contains 13 residues. The DNA for the CDR3 is TGCAGCGGGAGTGGTTTAGGACGAGGCGGCTACACCTTC. Translation gives CSGSGLGRGGYTF.

This rearrangement joins TRBV6-6 to TRBJ1-1; TRBD1 matches at 7 bases. The trim removed 1 base at V and 4 bases at J, leaving 6 bases unmatched. The CDR3 is 15 residues long. Per germline, CDR1 MNHNY and CDR2 SVGAGI (reference sequence). The CDR3 loop is CASSYWDSLSTEAFF. CDR3 DNA: TGTGCCAGCAGTTACTGGGACAGTTTGAGCACTGAAGCTTTCTTT.

For this clone: An end of the junction differs from the germline gene, which may be a read error. Other DNA sequences from this sample encode an identical CDR3 as well. This chain links TRBV27 with TRBJ2-1; D possibly corresponds to TRBD1 (6 bases). Germline CDR1 is MNHEY and CDR2 is SMNVEV (reference sequence). The CDR3 has 13 amino acids. The CDR3 protein is CASSLAGDGEQFF. CDR3 coding DNA: TGCGCCAGCAGTTTGGCAGGGGACGGTGAGCAGTTCTTC.

This chain joins TRBV25-1 and TRBJ1-1; D gene unclear. The CDR3 has 12 residues. V lost 6 bases, J lost 2 bases, and 7 bases lay in between. Germline V lookup: CDR1 MGHDK, CDR2 SYGVNS. This chain's CDR3 is CASRRLNTEAFF. CDR3 DNA sequence: TGTGCCAGCAGGCGGCTTAACACTGAAGCTTTCTTT.

The chain links TRBV5-6 to TRBJ2-1; D gene uncertain. The CDR3 sequence is 15 residues long. Trimming pared 0 bases from V and 0 bases from J, leaving 7 bases between. The germline gives CDR1 SGHDT, CDR2 YYEEEE. The CDR3 sequence is CASSLVWDSYNEQFF. CDR3 DNA sequence: TGTGCCAGCAGCTTGGTATGGGACTCCTACAATGAGCAGTTCTTC.

This rearrangement joins TRBV7-9 to TRBJ2-7, with a possible D match to TRBD1 (6 bases). The V gene's germline CDR1 is SEHNR and CDR2 FQNEAQ (reference sequence). This CDR3 spans 15 amino acids. V was cut by 5 bases and J by 0 bases, with 14 bases left in between. The CDR3 nucleotides are TGTGCCAGCAGCGGAAAAACAGGGAGCTCCTACGAGCAGTACTTC. As protein: CASSGKTGSSYEQYF. Full variable domain (outside the CDR3, taken from reference TRBV7-9 and TRBJ2-7): DTGVSQNPRHKITKRGQNVTFRCDPISEHNRLYWYRQTLGQGPEFLTYFQNEAQLEKSRLLSDRFSAERPKGSFSTLEIQRTEQGDSAMYLCASSGKTGSSYEQYFGPGTRLTVT.

This clone was counted a single time. The rearrangement links TRBV5-5 to TRBJ1-5, with D hard to call. Germline assignment: CDR1 SGHKS and CDR2 YYEKEE (reference sequence). The CDR3 totals 15 residues. V dropped 5 bases and J dropped 4 bases, with 16 bases sitting between them. This CDR3 reads CASSPGPLGNQPQHF. The CDR3 coding sequence is TGTGCCAGCAGTCCGGGTCCCTTAGGAAATCAGCCCCAGCATTTT.

V gene TRBV7-3 combines with J gene TRBJ2-3; either TRBD1 or TRBD2 may fit D (5 bases each). Per the germline V gene, CDR1 is SGHTA and CDR2 is FQGTGA. V lost 5 bases and J lost 1, with 16 bases in between. CDR3 length: 16 amino acids. CDR3 bases: TGTGCCAGCAGCCCTCCCGGGGCCGGACGCACAGATACGCAGTATTTT. The encoded protein is CASSPPGAGRTDTQYF. The full variable domain, with the rest looked up from reference TRBV7-3 and TRBJ2-3, is GAGVSQTPSNKVTEKGKYVELRCDPISGHTALYWYRQSLGQGPEFLIYFQGTGAADDSGLPNDRFFAVRPEGSVSTLKIQRTERGDSAVYLCASSPPGAGRTDTQYFGPGTRLTVL.

This chain joins TRBV5-6 and TRBJ2-3, with TRBD1 matching 10 bases. Germline loops: CDR1 SGHDT, CDR2 YYEEEE. CDR3 size: 16 residues. The V and J ends lost 3 bases and 4 bases, in that order; junction bases with no gene match: 8. CDR3 sequence: CASSSGTGVLSDTQYF. CDR3 DNA: TGTGCCAGCAGCTCCGGGACAGGGGTTTTATCAGATACGCAGTATTTT.

This chain uses TRBV5-6 with TRBJ2-7; a possible D gene is TRBD2 (6 bases). The V end was cut by 1 base, the J end by 3 bases, with 14 bases between. CDR3 length: 15 amino acids. The germline V gene has CDR1 SGHDT and CDR2 YYEEEE. CDR3 sequence: CASSLSGGGGYEQYF. The CDR3 coding sequence is TGTGCCAGCAGCTTGAGCGGTGGGGGAGGCTACGAGCAGTACTTC.

The genes are TRBV5-8 and TRBJ2-5; 11 bases are a match to TRBD1. Germline V CDR1 and CDR2: SGHTS, YDEGEE. V lost 3 bases and J lost 5; bases outside the gene matches: 6. The CDR3 runs to 15 residues. For the CDR3, the DNA is TGTGCCAGCAGCTCCGGGACAGGGGGACTTGAGACCCAGTACTTC. Translation: CASSSGTGGLETQYF. Together with reference TRBV5-8 and TRBJ2-5, the CDR3 gives the full variable domain: EAGVTQSPTHLIKTRGQQATLRCSPISGHTSVYWYQQALGLGLQFLLWYDEGEERNRGNFPPRFSGRQFPNYSSELNVNALELEDSALYLCASSSGTGGLETQYFGPGTRLLVL.

The chain joins TRBV2 to TRBJ2-1; 7 bases match TRBD2. Looked up from germline, CDR1 is SNHLY and CDR2 is FYNNEI. The CDR3 totals 14 residues. The V gene end was trimmed by 7 bases and the J gene end by 10 bases; junction bases not matched to a gene: 13. CDR3 sequence: CASIASGASGEQFF. The CDR3 DNA reads as TGTGCCAGCATAGCCAGCGGGGCCTCCGGGGAGCAGTTCTTC.

The chain carries TRBV5-5 and TRBJ2-7; 7 nucleotides agree with TRBD1. The CDR3 covers 13 residues. CDR1 is SGHKS and CDR2 is YYEKEE in the germline V gene (reference sequence). The V and J ends lost 3 bases and 0 bases, in that order; junction bases with no gene match: 0. Here the CDR3 reads CASSWTGSYEQYF. CDR3 nucleotides: TGTGCCAGCAGCTGGACAGGCTCCTACGAGCAGTACTTC.

J is TRBJ2-5 and V is TRBV9; 7 bases map to TRBD2. CDR1 is SGDLS, CDR2 YYNGEE, per germline. The CDR3 has 14 residues. Germline trimming cut 3 bases from V and 3 bases from J; bases unmatched to any gene: 5. This chain's CDR3 is CASSGPSGKETQYF. The DNA of the CDR3 is TGTGCCAGCAGCGGACCTAGCGGCAAAGAGACCCAGTACTTC.

V gene TRBV7-8 combines with J gene TRBJ2-2; D uncertain. Trimming removed 7 bases at V and 6 bases at J, with 15 bases between. Germline V gene lookup returns CDR1 SGHVS and CDR2 FQNEAQ. CDR3 length: 14 residues. The CDR3 is CASNSLEVSGELFF. The CDR3 DNA reads TGTGCCAGCAACAGCTTGGAAGTATCCGGGGAGCTGTTTTTT.

The chain employs TRBV4-2 and TRBJ1-1, with D possibly TRBD1 on 5 matching bases. Trimming left V 4 bases short and J 3 bases short, with 9 bases between. CDR3 length: 13 residues. Germline CDR1 LGHNA, CDR2 YNFKEQ. CDR3: CASSLIGDTEAFF. The CDR3 DNA reads as TGTGCCAGCAGCCTTATAGGGGACACTGAAGCTTTCTTT.

V is TRBV27 and J is TRBJ2-5, with D possibly TRBD2 on 5 matching bases. The end of the DNA fits TRBJ2-7 better, so the J call may be wrong. The CDR3 sequence is 12 residues long. Germline CDR1 is MNHEY and CDR2 is SMNVEV (reference sequence). The CDR3 sequence: CASRTTGYEQYF. The CDR3 region has the DNA TGTGCCAGCAGAACCACGGGGTACGAGCAGTACTTC.

This CDR3 is CATSRDGLAGTGELFF. The CDR3 DNA reads TGTGCCACCAGCAGAGATGGGCTAGCGGGGACCGGGGAGCTGTTTTTT. The V gene is TRBV15, the J gene TRBJ2-2; 9 bases map to TRBD2. The trim removed 0 bases at V and 5 bases at J, leaving 4 bases unmatched. Per the germline V gene, CDR1 is LNHNV and CDR2 is YYDKDF (reference sequence). The CDR3 is 16 residues long.

This chain joins TRBV5-6 and TRBJ2-1, with D unclear. This CDR3 region has 12 residues. Trimming removed 1 base at V and 7 bases at J, with 6 bases between. The germline V gene encodes CDR1 SGHDT and CDR2 YYEEEE. CDR3 residues: CASSLLVNEQFF. Here the CDR3 DNA reads TGTGCCAGCAGCTTGCTCGTAAATGAGCAGTTCTTC.

This chain uses TRBV11-2 with TRBJ2-3; 12 bases line up with TRBD2. After removal of 6 bases from V and 3 bases from J, the junction contained 4 bases not matched to a gene. Germline V gene sequence: CDR1 SGHAT, CDR2 FQNNGV. The CDR3 is 15 residues long. The CDR3 here is CASSSSGGATDTQYF. In DNA, the CDR3 is TGTGCCAGCAGTTCTAGCGGGGGGGCGACAGATACGCAGTATTTT. The whole variable domain, filled in from reference TRBV11-2 and TRBJ2-3, reads EAGVAQSPRYKIIEKRQSVAFWCNPISGHATLYWYQQILGQGPKLLIQFQNNGVVDDSQLPKDRFSAERLKGVDSTLKIQPAKLEDSAVYLCASSSSGGATDTQYFGPGTRLTVL.

The chain combines TRBV6-5 with TRBJ1-5, with a tentative D call TRBD1 (5 bases). Germline assignment: CDR1 MNHEY and CDR2 SVGAGI. The CDR3 runs 15 residues. The ends were cut back, 4 bases at V and 9 bases at J, with 19 bases in the middle. The CDR3, as DNA: TGTGCCAGCAGTTCAGTCCCGGAGGGGAATAGGCCCCAGCATTTT. It yields the protein CASSSVPEGNRPQHF.

The chain combines TRBV7-2 with TRBJ2-7; 10 positions match TRBD1. In germline, CDR1 is SGHTA, CDR2 FQGNSA. V shed 4 bases and J 2 bases; nucleotides not matched to a gene: 5. This CDR3 region has 15 residues. Here the CDR3 reads CASSWDRGLPYEQYF. The CDR3 DNA follows: TGTGCCAGCAGCTGGGACAGGGGCTTACCCTACGAGCAGTACTTC.

This chain's CDR3 is CASSVSGGAYNEQFF. The CDR3 DNA reads as TGTGCCAGTAGTGTTAGCGGGGGGGCCTACAATGAGCAGTTCTTC. The chain links TRBV19 to TRBJ2-1, with TRBD2 matching over 11 bases. V dropped 5 bases and J dropped 2; count of bases not matched to a gene: 2. The CDR3 length is 15 residues. CDR1 and CDR2 (germline): LNHDA, SQIVND (reference sequence).

This clone has a handful of counts. This chain joins TRBV14 and TRBJ1-1, with D unclear. V dropped 0 bases and J dropped 0 bases, with 11 bases sitting between them. This CDR3 comprises 16 residues. CDR1 is SGHDN and CDR2 is FVKESK in the germline V gene. CDR3 region: CASSQDLGQLNTEAFF. As DNA, the CDR3 is TGTGCCAGCAGCCAAGATCTCGGGCAGCTGAACACTGAAGCTTTCTTT.